This T cell receptor (beta chain) was sequenced in a study of T cells expressing NK-cell markers. From the 5' RACE reads, TCRdb lists one entry per CDR3 protein and no DNA. This sample's clone table lists some 600,000 distinct CDR3 sequences. Findings and limits, study-wide: Specificity for HCMV among expanded NKG2C+ T cell clones was not established.

Germline V lookup: CDR1 ENHRY, CDR2 SYGVKD. There are 14 residues in the CDR3. As for this clonotype: Its antigen remains unidentified.

Sequences were obtained from blood T cells: a sorted CD56 or NKG2C T cell subset, CD4+ or CD8+ T cells, or bulk PBMC T cells (not recorded which). The source of this sequence is a man between 18 and 29 years old in good health. The rearrangement links TRBV10-3 to TRBJ2-1; the TCRdb call, TRBD2, lacks DNA for checking. The CDR3 protein is CAIKSSGGPDEQFF.